The clone carrying this T cell receptor (beta chain) has just a few counts. What it binds is not known. TCRdb called the reads again in MiXCR, with one record for every CDR3 protein. The sample has fewer than 1,000,000 distinct CDR3 sequences, 25% to 40% seen once. The sample belongs to a study of T cell repertoires in cytomegalovirus infection. For the study at large: Epitope selection comprised recently identified HLA-C-restricted CMV epitopes and well-studied HLA-B-restricted CMV epitopes.

Study-wide results and limits: Identification of carriers of CMV plus the relevant HLA was achieved through cumulative public TCR beta family frequency. It was HLA-C-restricted CMV-specific TCR beta clonotypes that dominated the response ex vivo.

Trimming pared 2 bases from V and 3 bases from J, leaving 16 bases between. The CDR3 contains 16 residues. Germline V gives CDR1 SGHVS, CDR2 FQNEAQ. Sequencing was performed on cultured CD8+ T cells from PBMCs, taken from culture after CMV antigen stimulation. This clonotype was obtained from a human donor in good health (CMV status not recorded). Some clones in this sample may be carry-over from other donors' samples. The V call is TRBV7-8, the J call TRBJ1-1; TRBD1 is a possible D gene (5 bases). The CDR3 nucleotides are TGTGCCAGCAGCTTACGTCCGCGGGGGATTGACACTGAAGCTTTCTTT. Its translation is CASSLRPRGIDTEAFF.